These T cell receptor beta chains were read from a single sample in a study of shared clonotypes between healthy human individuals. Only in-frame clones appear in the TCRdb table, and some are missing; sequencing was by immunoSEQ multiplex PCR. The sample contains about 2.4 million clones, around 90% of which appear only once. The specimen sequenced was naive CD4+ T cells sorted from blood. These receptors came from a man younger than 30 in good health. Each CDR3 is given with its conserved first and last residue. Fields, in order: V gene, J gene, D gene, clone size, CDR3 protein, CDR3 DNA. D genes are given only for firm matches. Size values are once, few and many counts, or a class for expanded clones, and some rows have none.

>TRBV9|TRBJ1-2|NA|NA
CASSSTLDGGYTF
TGTGCCAGCAGCTCGACCCTTGACGGAGGCTACACCTTC
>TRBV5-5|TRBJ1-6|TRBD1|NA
CASSPGQGYSPLHF
TGTGCCAGCAGCCCGGGACAGGGTTATTCACCCCTCCACTTT
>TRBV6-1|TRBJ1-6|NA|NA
CASSATAYNSPLHF
TGTGCCAGCAGTGCGACAGCCTATAATTCACCCCTCCACTTT
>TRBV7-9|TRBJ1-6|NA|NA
CASSLGASHSPLHF
TGTGCCAGCAGCTTAGGGGCGAGCCATTCACCCCTCCACTTT
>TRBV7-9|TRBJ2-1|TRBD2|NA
CASSPGRGGFF
TGTGCCAGCAGCCCCGGTCGGGGGGGGTTCTTC
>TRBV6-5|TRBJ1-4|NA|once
CASSSRGSATNEKLFF
TGTGCCAGCAGTTCCCGAGGGTCCGCAACTAATGAAAAACTGTTTTTT
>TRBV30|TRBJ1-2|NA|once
CAWTHAYGYTF
TGTGCCTGGACGCACGCCTATGGCTACACCTTC
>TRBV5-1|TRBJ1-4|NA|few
CASSALEREKLFF
TGCGCCAGCAGCGCCCTAGAACGGGAAAAACTGTTTTTT
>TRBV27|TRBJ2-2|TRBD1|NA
CASVQGAANTGELFF
TGTGCCAGCGTACAGGGGGCCGCGAACACCGGGGAGCTGTTTTTT
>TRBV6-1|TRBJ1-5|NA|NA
CASNRQSNQPQHF
TGTGCCAGCAATCGGCAGAGCAATCAGCCCCAGCATTTT
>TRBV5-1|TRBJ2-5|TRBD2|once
CASSFPAGTREETQYF
TGCGCCAGCAGCTTCCCTGCCGGGACTAGGGAAGAGACCCAGTACTTC
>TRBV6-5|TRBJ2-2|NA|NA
CASSSTTGELFF
TGTGCCAGCAGCTCTACGACCGGGGAGCTGTTTTTT
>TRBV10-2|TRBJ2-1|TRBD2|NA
CASSDSGSSYNEQFF
TGCGCCAGCAGTGATAGCGGGAGCTCCTACAATGAGCAGTTCTTC
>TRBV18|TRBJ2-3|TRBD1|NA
CASSPDRGRRTSTDTQYF
TGTGCCAGCTCACCCGACAGGGGGCGAAGAACTAGCACAGATACGCAGTATTTT
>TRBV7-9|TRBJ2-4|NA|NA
CASSRQTGISDIQYF
TGTGCCAGCAGCCGCCAGACAGGCATTAGCGACATTCAGTACTTC
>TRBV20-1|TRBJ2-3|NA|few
CSATETDTQYF
TGCAGTGCAACAGAGACAGATACGCAGTATTTT
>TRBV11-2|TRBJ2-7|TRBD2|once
CASSLGGQTSGSSYEQYF
TGTGCCAGCAGCTTAGGAGGCCAGACTAGCGGGTCCTCCTACGAGCAGTACTTC
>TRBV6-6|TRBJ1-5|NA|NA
CASHATGVNQPQHF
TGTGCCAGCCACGCCACCGGGGTAAATCAGCCCCAGCATTTT
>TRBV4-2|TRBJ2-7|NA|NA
CASSLRAGTTYEQYF
TGTGCCAGCAGTCTGCGTGCGGGAACTACCTACGAGCAGTACTTC
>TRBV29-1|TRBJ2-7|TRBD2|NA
CSVRLAGVPYEQYF
TGCAGCGTACGACTAGCGGGGGTCCCTTACGAGCAGTACTTC
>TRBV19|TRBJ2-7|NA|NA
CASSSRGEQYF
TGTGCCAGTAGTAGTAGGGGCGAGCAGTACTTC
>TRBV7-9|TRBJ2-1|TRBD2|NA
CASSFSGSSSYNEQFF
TGTGCCAGCAGTTTTAGCGGGTCGAGCTCCTACAATGAGCAGTTCTTC
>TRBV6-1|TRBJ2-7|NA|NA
CASSEAAGWGDEQYF
TGTGCCAGCAGTGAAGCAGCTGGGTGGGGCGACGAGCAGTACTTC
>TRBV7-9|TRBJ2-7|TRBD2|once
CASSRSGGNEQYF
TGTGCCAGCAGCCGGTCGGGGGGTAACGAGCAGTACTTC
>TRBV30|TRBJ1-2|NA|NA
CAWSRLRYGYTF
TGTGCCTGGAGCAGACTTCGCTATGGCTACACCTTC
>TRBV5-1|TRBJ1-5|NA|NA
CASSLLGPEQSNQPQHF
TGCGCCAGCAGCTTGTTGGGCCCAGAGCAAAGCAATCAGCCCCAGCATTTT
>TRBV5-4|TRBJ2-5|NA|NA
CASSRTIQGTQYF
TGTGCCAGCAGTCGGACTATTCAGGGGACCCAGTACTTC
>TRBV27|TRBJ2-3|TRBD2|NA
CASSFWLAGVTDTQYF
TGTGCCAGCAGTTTCTGGCTAGCGGGAGTCACAGATACGCAGTATTTT
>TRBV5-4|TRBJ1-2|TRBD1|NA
CASSLGGQSNYGYTF
TGTGCCAGCAGCTTGGGGGGACAGTCTAACTATGGCTACACCTTC
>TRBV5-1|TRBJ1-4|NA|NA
CASSLWGLNEKLFF
TGCGCCAGCAGCTTGTGGGGTCTTAATGAAAAACTGTTTTTT
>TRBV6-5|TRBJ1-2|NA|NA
CASSYSDGGYTF
TGTGCCAGCAGTTACTCTGACGGGGGCTACACCTTC
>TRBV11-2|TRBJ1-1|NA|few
CASSFRLNTEAFF
TGTGCCAGCAGCTTTCGTCTGAACACTGAAGCTTTCTTT
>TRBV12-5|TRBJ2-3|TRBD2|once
CASGLVLAGESDTQYF
TGTGCTAGTGGTTTGGTACTAGCGGGGGAATCGGATACGCAGTATTTT
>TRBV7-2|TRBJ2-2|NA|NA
CASSLTGLHSTGELFF
TGTGCCAGCAGCTTGACGGGACTTCACTCCACCGGGGAGCTGTTTTTT
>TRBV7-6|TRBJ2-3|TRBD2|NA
CASSRSGGSTDTQYF
TGTGCCAGCAGTCGTAGCGGGGGGAGCACAGATACGCAGTATTTT
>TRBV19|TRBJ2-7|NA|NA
CASSSPGGINSYEQYF
TGTGCCAGTAGTTCCCCAGGGGGGATCAACTCCTACGAGCAGTACTTC
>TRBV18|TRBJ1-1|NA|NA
CASSPLPDSLNTEAFF
TGTGCCAGCTCACCACTCCCGGACAGTTTGAACACTGAAGCTTTCTTT
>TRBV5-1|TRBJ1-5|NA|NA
CASSFEGNQPQHF
TGCGCCAGCAGCTTCGAAGGCAATCAGCCCCAGCATTTT
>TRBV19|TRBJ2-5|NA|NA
CASSQSAGHLGGTQYF
TGTGCCAGTAGTCAAAGCGCCGGGCATCTAGGGGGGACCCAGTACTTC
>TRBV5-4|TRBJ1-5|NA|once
CASSPKGVNQPQHF
TGTGCCAGCAGCCCAAAGGGAGTCAATCAGCCCCAGCATTTT
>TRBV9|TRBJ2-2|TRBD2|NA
CASSGAGVAGELFF
TGTGCCAGCAGCGGAGCGGGAGTGGCCGGGGAGCTGTTTTTT
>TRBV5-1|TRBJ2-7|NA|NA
CASSLERFYEQYF
TGCGCCAGCAGCTTGGAACGGTTCTACGAGCAGTACTTC
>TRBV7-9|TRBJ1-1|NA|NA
CASSLAPRDTEAFF
TGTGCCAGCAGCTTAGCGCCACGGGATACTGAAGCTTTCTTT
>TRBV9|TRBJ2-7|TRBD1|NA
CASSPHLDRGQSEQYF
TGTGCCAGCAGCCCCCACCTAGACAGGGGGCAGTCCGAGCAGTACTTC
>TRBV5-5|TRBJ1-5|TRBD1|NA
CASSWGQKNQPQHF
TGTGCCAGCAGCTGGGGACAGAAAAATCAGCCCCAGCATTTT
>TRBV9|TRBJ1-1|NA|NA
CASSPVGGAFQGNTEAFF
TGTGCCAGCAGCCCAGTAGGGGGGGCCTTCCAGGGGAACACTGAAGCTTTCTTT
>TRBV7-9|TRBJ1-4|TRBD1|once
CASSLEGTGGEKLFF
TGTGCCAGCAGCTTAGAGGGGACAGGGGGTGAAAAACTGTTTTTT
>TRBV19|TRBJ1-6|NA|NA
CASSIRAENSPLHF
TGTGCCAGTAGTATTCGGGCAGAGAATTCACCCCTCCACTTT
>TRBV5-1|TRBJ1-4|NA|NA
CASRSGTINEKLFF
TGCGCCAGCAGGTCTGGGACTATTAATGAAAAACTGTTTTTT
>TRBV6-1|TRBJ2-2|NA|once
CASSERGLRSGELFF
TGTGCCAGCAGTGAAAGAGGACTTAGATCCGGGGAGCTGTTTTTT
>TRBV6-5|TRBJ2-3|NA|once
CASRLSDTQYF
TGTGCCAGCAGATTATCAGATACGCAGTATTTT
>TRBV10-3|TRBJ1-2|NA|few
CAISPEPNYGYTF
TGTGCCATCAGTCCGGAACCAAACTATGGCTACACCTTC
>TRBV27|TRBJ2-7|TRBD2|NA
CASSFRPGLAESYEQYF
TGTGCCAGCAGTTTCCGCCCGGGACTAGCGGAGTCCTACGAGCAGTACTTC
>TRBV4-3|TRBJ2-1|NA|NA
CASSQVWVLGNEQFF
TGCGCCAGCAGCCAAGTCTGGGTATTGGGTAATGAGCAGTTCTTC